A single sample is the source of the 25 T cell receptor beta chains below, sequenced in a study of beta chain features in type 1 diabetes. Expressed TCRB transcripts were sequenced because the entire RNA isolate underwent reverse transcription. The repertoire was sequenced with immunoSEQ multiplex PCR; TCRdb's copy has only in-frame clones and lacks some. The top ten hold around 0.039% of the sample, which has about 410,000 clones, approximately 14% seen once. The sequencing sample was made of naive CD4+ T cells from blood. The source of these receptors is a man aged 30-40 years in good health.

The chain is built from TRBV7-3 and TRBJ2-3; tentative D call: TRBD2 (6 bases). V was clipped by 1 base and J by 0 bases, with 8 bases between them. Germline CDR1 reads SGHTA; CDR2 reads FQGTGA. The CDR3 runs 15 residues. Here the CDR3 DNA reads TGTGCCAGCAGCTTAAGGGCGGGAAGCACAGATACGCAGTATTTT. It translates to CASSLRAGSTDTQYF.

This clone has just a few counts. The chain employs TRBV4-3 and TRBJ2-7, with D perhaps matching TRBD2 (5 bases). CDR3 size: 12 residues. Looked up from germline, CDR1 is LGHNA and CDR2 is YSLEER. This CDR3 is CASIQLAYEQYV. Written as DNA, the CDR3 is TGCGCCAGCATCCAACTAGCCTACGAGCAGTACGTC.

This chain links TRBV7-2 with TRBJ2-3; a weak D match, TRBD2 (7 bases). CDR3 size: 16 residues. The germline CDR1 and CDR2 sequences are SGHTA and FQGNSA. Trimming shortened V by 5 bases and J by 0 bases, and 15 bases separated the two germline ends. CDR3 amino acids: CASSPPRGASTDTQYF. DNA for the CDR3: TGTGCCAGCAGCCCGCCTCGGGGGGCTAGCACAGATACGCAGTATTTT.

About this clone: An end of the junction does not agree with germline; a read error may underlie this. V usage is TRBV14 and J usage is TRBJ1-2; tentatively, D is TRBD1 (6 bases). The CDR3 runs to 14 residues. Germline CDR1 is SGHDN and CDR2 is FVKESK. The CDR3 DNA reads as TGTGCCAGCAGCCAAGATCTACGGGGAACAGGGTTCGCCTTC. Amino acids: CASSQDLRGTGFAF.

The chain joins TRBV30 to TRBJ2-1; 9 bases match TRBD2. The CDR3 consists of 15 residues. CDR1 is GTSNPN, CDR2 SVGIG, per germline (reference sequence). V shed 0 bases and J 14 bases; nucleotides not matched to a gene: 14. CDR3 residues: CAWSVRAGGPFREFF. CDR3 DNA: TGTGCCTGGAGTGTAAGGGCGGGAGGGCCCTTCCGTGAGTTCTTC. Combining the CDR3 with reference TRBV30 and TRBJ2-1 gives the whole variable domain SQTIHQWPATLVQPVGSPLSLECTVEGTSNPNLYWYRQAAGRGLQLLFYSVGIGQISSEVPQNLSASRPQDRQFILSSKKLLLSDSGFYLCAWSVRAGGPFREFFGPGTRLTVL.

V gene TRBV29-1 combines with J gene TRBJ2-3; 16 positions agree with TRBD2. The CDR3 is 15 residues long. Trimming at V came to 7 bases and at J to 6 bases, leaving 7 bases not matched to a gene. Germline values: CDR1 SQVTM, CDR2 ANQGSEA. The CDR3: CSGLGTSGRADTQYF. For the CDR3, the DNA is TGCAGCGGTCTCGGGACTAGCGGGAGGGCGGATACGCAGTATTTT.

The rearrangement links TRBV7-2 to TRBJ2-1; D is possibly TRBD2 (5 bases). The CDR3 length is 13 residues. Germline values: CDR1 SGHTA, CDR2 FQGNSA. V was cut by 7 bases and J by 12 bases, with 19 bases left in between. The CDR3 loop is CASTNESPGRQFF. CDR3 DNA sequence: TGTGCCAGCACTAACGAAAGTCCGGGGAGGCAGTTCTTC.

This chain uses TRBV13 with TRBJ1-4; weak D call: TRBD1 (5 bases). Germline assignment: CDR1 PRHDT and CDR2 FYEKMQ (reference sequence). CDR3 size: 14 residues. The ends were cut back, 7 bases at V and 4 bases at J, with 13 bases in the middle. In DNA form, the CDR3 reads TGTGCCAGCAAACGCTGGGGGAGTAATGAAAAACTGTTTTTT. Protein: CASKRWGSNEKLFF. The full variable domain, with the rest looked up from reference TRBV13 and TRBJ1-4, is AAGVIQSPRHLIKEKRETATLKCYPIPRHDTVYWYQQGPGQDPQFLISFYEKMQSDKGSIPDRFSAQQFSDYHSELNMSSLELGDSALYFCASKRWGSNEKLFFGSGTQLSVL.

This chain uses TRBV4-3 with TRBJ2-3, with D unresolved. The CDR3 is made up of 16 amino acids. V was cut by 1 base and J by 2 bases, with 13 bases left in between. Looked up from germline, CDR1 is LGHNA and CDR2 is YSLEER. The CDR3, as DNA: TGCGCCAGCAGCCAAGTGAACCTAAAATACACAGATACGCAGTATTTT. Residues: CASSQVNLKYTDTQYF.

This clone was counted between two and nine times. The rearrangement joins TRBV18 to TRBJ2-5, with D maybe TRBD1 (6 bases). CDR3 length: 13 amino acids. Germline V CDR1 and CDR2: KGHSH, LQKENI. Trimming cost V 8 bases and J 2 bases, with 12 bases left between them. This chain's CDR3 is CASSRDTQETQYF. CDR3 nucleotide sequence: TGTGCCAGCAGCCGGGACACACAAGAGACCCAGTACTTC.

This clone has more than one count but fewer than ten. V usage is TRBV11-2 and J usage is TRBJ2-7; D possibly corresponds to TRBD2 (6 bases). CDR1 and CDR2 from the germline V gene are SGHAT and FQNNGV. This CDR3 region has 14 residues. V was pared by 5 bases and J by 9 bases, with 20 bases between. CDR3 residues: CASSGVSGVPRQYF. CDR3 DNA sequence: TGTGCCAGCAGCGGAGTCTCGGGGGTTCCACGGCAGTACTTC. Together with reference TRBV11-2 and TRBJ2-7, the CDR3 gives the full variable domain: EAGVAQSPRYKIIEKRQSVAFWCNPISGHATLYWYQQILGQGPKLLIQFQNNGVVDDSQLPKDRFSAERLKGVDSTLKIQPAKLEDSAVYLCASSGVSGVPRQYFGPGTRLTVT.

The chain joins TRBV7-2 to TRBJ2-1, with 9 bases that match TRBD2. Losses at the gene ends were 6 bases for V and 5 bases for J; bases not matched to a gene: 8. Germline V gene lookup returns CDR1 SGHTA and CDR2 FQGNSA. The length of the CDR3 is 15 residues. The CDR3 region is CASRYSGGVNNEQFF. For the CDR3, the DNA is TGTGCCAGCAGATATAGCGGGGGAGTAAACAATGAGCAGTTCTTC.

The gene calls are TRBV9 and TRBJ2-3, with D uncertain. The CDR3 totals 15 residues. Trimming cost V 0 bases and J 2 bases, with 10 bases left between them. Germline V gene data show CDR1 as SGDLS and CDR2 as YYNGEE. The CDR3 DNA sequence: TGTGCCAGCAGCGTAGCTCGGACGACCACAGATACGCAGTATTTT. This encodes CASSVARTTTDTQYF.

CDR3 in amino acids: CASSQPRVSTESHEQFF. CDR3 DNA: TGCGCCAGCAGCCAGCCGCGTGTGAGTACAGAGAGCCATGAGCAGTTCTTC. The rearrangement joins TRBV4-1 to TRBJ2-1; no firm D call. Per the germline V gene, CDR1 is MGHRA and CDR2 is YSYEKL. Trimming took off 3 bases at V and 8 bases at J, with 23 bases between the two ends. There are 17 residues in the CDR3.

V and J are TRBV10-3 and TRBJ2-7; D possibly corresponds to TRBD2 (6 bases). The CDR3 loop spans 14 amino acids. Per germline, CDR1 ENHRY and CDR2 SYGVKD. Trimming cost V 10 bases and J 2 bases, with 18 bases left between them. The CDR3 DNA reads TGTGCCACACTAGCCGGGACTTATACCTACGAGCAGTACTTC. Translation: CATLAGTYTYEQYF.

DNA for the CDR3: TGTGCCAGCAGCTTGGCTCCCCCTTTAGCGGGGGCGGACGAGCAGTACTTC. Protein sequence: CASSLAPPLAGADEQYF. The chain recombines TRBV5-6 with TRBJ2-7; 9 bases align to TRBD2. This CDR3 comprises 17 residues. Germline V CDR1 and CDR2: SGHDT, YYEEEE. The trim removed 0 bases at V and 5 bases at J, leaving 12 bases unmatched.

V usage is TRBV25-1 and J usage is TRBJ2-5; D remains unclear. Germline V gene data show CDR1 as MGHDK and CDR2 as SYGVNS. Trimming stripped 4 bases from V and 5 bases from J, with 20 bases between. The CDR3 has 16 amino acids. In DNA form, the CDR3 reads TGTGCCAGCAGTGGATATGGTGGTTTGGTTCGGGAGACCCAGTACTTC. It specifies CASSGYGGLVRETQYF. The variable domain in full, with the rest retrieved from reference TRBV25-1 and TRBJ2-5, is EADIYQTPRYLVIGTGKKITLECSQTMGHDKMYWYQQDPGMELHLIHYSYGVNSTEKGDLSSESTVSRIRTEHFPLTLESARPSHTSQYLCASSGYGGLVRETQYFGPGTRLLVL.

The V gene is TRBV6-6, the J gene TRBJ2-3, with 7 bases identical to TRBD1. The ends lost 5 bases at V and 10 bases at J; junction bases unmatched: 9. There are 13 residues in the CDR3. The germline CDR1 and CDR2 sequences are MNHNY and SVGAGI (reference sequence). CDR3 coding DNA: TGTGCCAGCAGTCAACTTGGGACAGAGCCGCAGTATTTT. Residues: CASSQLGTEPQYF.

The gene calls are TRBV10-3 and TRBJ1-1; D uncertain. With 4 bases removed from V and 6 bases from J, the gap between germline ends came to 12 bases. CDR3 length: 13 residues. From germline, CDR1 is ENHRY and CDR2 SYGVKD. Written as DNA, the CDR3 is TGTGCCATCAGTGGAGTCCGCGGGTCTGAAGCTTTCTTT. The encoded protein is CAISGVRGSEAFF.

This clone showed up just a few times. This chain uses TRBV14 with TRBJ2-7, with D perhaps TRBD1 or TRBD2 (5 bases each). V dropped 4 bases and J dropped 6 bases, with 13 bases sitting between them. This CDR3 comprises 13 residues. The germline gives CDR1 SGHDN, CDR2 FVKESK. In nucleotides, the CDR3 is TGTGCCAGCAGCCCCCGGGGTAGGGGCGAGCAGTACTTC. Amino acid sequence: CASSPRGRGEQYF.

The chain links TRBV2 to TRBJ1-5; TRBD1 is a possible D gene (5 bases). Germline CDR1 and CDR2: SNHLY and FYNNEI. This CDR3 has 12 amino acids. Trimming shortened V by 6 bases and J by 16 bases, and 19 bases separated the two germline ends. For the CDR3, the DNA is TGTGCCAGCAGCCTGGGACGGACGGTAAAACATTTT. Translated, it gives CASSLGRTVKHF.

This clone was seen more than once but under ten times. The chain has TRBV30 and TRBJ1-4; 9 bases agree with TRBD1. J was trimmed by 7 bases and V by 2 bases; bases with no gene match: 5. In germline, CDR1 is GTSNPN, CDR2 SVGIG (reference sequence). CDR3 length equals 14 residues. DNA for the CDR3: TGTGCCTGGAGTAAGACAGGGGGTCGTGAAAAACTGTTTTTT. This encodes CAWSKTGGREKLFF. The full variable domain, its missing parts supplied by reference TRBV30 and TRBJ1-4, is SQTIHQWPATLVQPVGSPLSLECTVEGTSNPNLYWYRQAAGRGLQLLFYSVGIGQISSEVPQNLSASRPQDRQFILSSKKLLLSDSGFYLCAWSKTGGREKLFFGSGTQLSVL.

This clone was found a few times. The J gene is TRBJ1-5, the V gene TRBV6-5, with D unresolved. V was shortened by 4 bases and J by 4 bases, with 11 bases between the two germline ends. The CDR3 spans 14 residues. The germline V gene encodes CDR1 MNHEY and CDR2 SVGAGI. CDR3 nucleotides: TGTGCCAGCAGTTCTCCAGGCAGTAATCAGCCCCAGCATTTT. Translated: CASSSPGSNQPQHF.

This clone was seen a handful of times. The V gene is TRBV7-2, the J gene TRBJ1-1, with a weak D call TRBD1 (5 bases). The CDR3 extends over 14 amino acids. V gave up 7 bases and J gave up 6 bases, with 18 bases separating them. The germline V gene encodes CDR1 SGHTA and CDR2 FQGNSA. The CDR3 DNA follows: TGTGCCAGCACCCTATCCCCGGGGGGTCCTGAAGCTTTCTTT. The encoded protein is CASTLSPGGPEAFF.

This clone was observed a handful of times. This chain joins TRBV7-2 and TRBJ1-5; TRBD1 might be the D (6 bases). The V end lost 8 bases, the J end lost 6 bases, and 17 bases lay between the germline ends. Germline CDR1 is SGHTA and CDR2 is FQGNSA. The CDR3 is 14 amino acids. As DNA, the CDR3 is TGTGCCAGCTCCATTTACAGGGTCGGTCAGCCCCAGCATTTT. Its protein product is CASSIYRVGQPQHF.